A single sample gave rise to the 18 T cell receptor beta chains below, sequenced in a study of beta chain features in type 1 diabetes. All of the isolated RNA was reverse transcribed, so expressed TCRB transcripts were sequenced. The table came from immunoSEQ multiplex PCR; TCRdb's copy has only in-frame clones and leaves some out. The sample lists 680,000 or so clones; around 15% were seen once. The sequenced sample was naive CD4+ T cells from blood. These receptors were obtained from a man between 18 and 29 years old in good health.

This clone has just a few counts. CDR3 protein: CASSVAPSGGTDTQYF. Here the CDR3 DNA reads TGTGCCAGCAGCGTAGCTCCTAGCGGGGGTACAGATACGCAGTATTTT. The V call is TRBV9, the J call TRBJ2-3, with 10 nucleotides matching TRBD2. Trimming removed 0 bases from V and 3 bases from J; junction bases left unmatched: 4. CDR3 length: 16 amino acids. The germline V gene has CDR1 SGDLS and CDR2 YYNGEE.

The CDR3 protein is CASSFSGRYNEQFF. CDR3 coding DNA: TGTGCCAGCAGTTTTAGCGGGAGATACAATGAGCAGTTCTTC. V usage is TRBV28 and J usage is TRBJ2-1; TRBD2 matches at 9 bases. Germline CDR1 reads MDHEN; CDR2 reads SYDVKM. The CDR3 has 14 amino acids. J lost 4 bases, V lost 3 bases, and 1 base had no gene match.

The chain carries TRBV2 and TRBJ1-2, with D possibly being TRBD1 (5 bases). The V gene lost 7 bases and the J gene lost 4 bases, with 13 bases spanning the gap. The CDR3 runs 13 residues. Germline CDR1 and CDR2: SNHLY and FYNNEI. The CDR3 region is CASTRDGGYGYTF. For the CDR3, the DNA is TGTGCCAGCACCCGGGACGGGGGCTATGGCTACACCTTC.

This clone was observed a handful of times. The rearrangement uses TRBV6-5 and TRBJ2-3; TRBD2 might be the D (6 bases). Trimming took 2 bases from V and 8 from J, leaving 11 bases between them. In germline, CDR1 is MNHEY, CDR2 SVGAGI. The CDR3 runs to 13 residues. Here the CDR3 DNA reads TGTGCCAGCAGTTACCGGGGGTTGGGTACGCAGTATTTT. It codes for CASSYRGLGTQYF.

Only a few counts were recorded for this clone. V usage is TRBV27 and J usage is TRBJ2-7, with 11 bases identical to TRBD1. The CDR3 loop spans 15 amino acids. Germline CDR1 reads MNHEY; CDR2 reads SMNVEV (reference sequence). J lost 0 bases, V lost 5 bases, and 3 bases had no gene match. For the CDR3, the DNA is TGTGCCAGCAGTAGGACAGGGGGCAACTCCTACGAGCAGTACTTC. It specifies CASSRTGGNSYEQYF.

The rearrangement links TRBV11-1 to TRBJ2-7; the D is unclear. The germline CDR1 and CDR2 sequences are SGHAT and FQDESV (reference sequence). V lost 4 bases and J 2 bases, leaving 6 bases between the germline ends. The CDR3 is 12 amino acids. This CDR3 reads CASSSTPYEQYF. CDR3 coding DNA: TGTGCCAGCAGCTCTACCCCCTACGAGCAGTACTTC.

This clone was counted only a few times. The chain has TRBV9 and TRBJ2-1, with 9 bases fitting TRBD2. This CDR3 has 17 residues. After removal of 0 bases from V and 0 bases from J, the junction contained 4 bases not matched to a gene. Germline lookup yields CDR1 SGDLS and CDR2 YYNGEE. CDR3 region: CASSVDGSGSSYNEQFF. The CDR3, as DNA: TGTGCCAGCAGCGTAGATGGTAGCGGGAGCTCCTACAATGAGCAGTTCTTC.

Written as DNA, the CDR3 is TGCAGCGTTGAAAGGGGAAACGGCAGGGGATACTACGAGCAGTACTTC. Protein sequence: CSVERGNGRGYYEQYF. The chain is built from TRBV29-1 and TRBJ2-5, with D tentatively TRBD1 (6 bases). The DNA matches TRBJ2-7 better at its end, which makes the J call doubtful. Germline V CDR1 and CDR2: SQVTM, ANQGSEA. The CDR3 contains 16 residues.

This clone was counted between two and nine times. The rearrangement joins TRBV2 to TRBJ2-7; no firm D call. The CDR3 is 11 amino acids. Germline CDR1 reads SNHLY; CDR2 reads FYNNEI. V lost 8 bases to trimming and J lost 4 bases, with 9 bases between them. In DNA form, the CDR3 reads TGTGCCAGCGGACCCGGTTACGAGCAGTACTTC. Translated, it gives CASGPGYEQYF. Filled out from reference TRBV2 and TRBJ2-7, the complete variable domain reads EPEVTQTPSHQVTQMGQEVILRCVPISNHLYFYWYRQILGQKVEFLVSFYNNEISEKSEIFDDQFSVERPDGSNFTLKIRSTKLEDSAMYFCASGPGYEQYFGPGTRLTVT.

V usage is TRBV27 and J usage is TRBJ1-6; D unresolved. Between the trimmed V and J ends, which lost 4 bases and 7 bases, there was a span of 11 bases. Germline V gene sequence: CDR1 MNHEY, CDR2 SMNVEV (reference sequence). This CDR3 has 14 residues. The DNA of the CDR3 is TGTGCCAGCAGTTCCCTCTCGATGAATTCACCCCTCCACTTT. Its protein product is CASSSLSMNSPLHF.

This clone was observed a few times. The chain uses TRBV7-9 and TRBJ1-2, with D possibly matching TRBD1 (5 bases). This CDR3 contains 13 residues. V was cut by 0 bases and J by 9 bases, with 11 bases left in between. Germline V lookup: CDR1 SEHNR, CDR2 FQNEAQ (reference sequence). CDR3 loop: CASSLATGVSYTF. Written as DNA, the CDR3 is TGTGCCAGCAGCTTAGCTACGGGGGTGAGCTACACCTTC.

This chain links TRBV4-3 with TRBJ2-1, with 8 nucleotides matching TRBD2. Per the germline V gene, CDR1 is LGHNA and CDR2 is YSLEER. CDR3 length: 12 amino acids. The junction had 3 bases not matched to a gene; V was cut back by 5 bases and J by 9 bases. The CDR3: CASSTRGGEQFF. CDR3 in DNA: TGCGCCAGCAGCACCCGGGGGGGTGAGCAGTTCTTC.

Only a few counts were recorded for this clone. Other DNA variants within this sample encode the same CDR3. The V call is TRBV7-9, the J call TRBJ1-5; 8 bases map to TRBD1. CDR1 and CDR2 (germline): SEHNR, FQNEAQ (reference sequence). CDR3 length equals 15 residues. V lost 5 bases to trimming and J lost 4 bases; unmatched junction nucleotides: 7. Here the CDR3 DNA reads TGTGCCAGCAGCCTAGACAGGGGCGGGAATCAGCCCCAGCATTTT. It translates to CASSLDRGGNQPQHF.

This clone was observed a few times. The chain carries TRBV18 and TRBJ2-3; tentative D call: TRBD1 (6 bases). V lost 3 bases and J 2 bases, leaving 15 bases between the germline ends. The CDR3 is made up of 16 amino acids. CDR1 is KGHSH and CDR2 is LQKENI in the germline V gene. CDR3 amino acids: CASSPLGAGATDTQYF. CDR3 nucleotide sequence: TGTGCCAGCTCACCCCTAGGCGCAGGGGCCACAGATACGCAGTATTTT.

The chain employs TRBV4-3 and TRBJ1-1, with D uncertain. From germline, CDR1 is LGHNA and CDR2 YSLEER. This CDR3 spans 14 amino acids. Trimming removed 0 bases at V and 1 base at J, with 6 bases between. CDR3 amino acids: CASSQERANTEAFF. Here the CDR3 DNA reads TGCGCCAGCAGCCAAGAAAGGGCGAACACTGAAGCTTTCTTT.

This clone was seen only a few times. V is TRBV7-2 and J is TRBJ1-1; D unclear. Germline CDR1 SGHTA, CDR2 FQGNSA. The CDR3 is 13 amino acids. V lost 2 bases to trimming and J lost 1 base, with 5 bases between them. The CDR3 DNA reads TGTGCCAGCAGCTTAAAATGGAACACTGAAGCTTTCTTT. Residues: CASSLKWNTEAFF.

There are a few counts of this clone. This sequence joins TRBV28 and TRBJ2-7; D unresolved. V lost 6 bases, J lost 1 base, and 13 bases lay in between. CDR1 is MDHEN, CDR2 SYDVKM, per germline. CDR3 size: 14 residues. For the CDR3, the DNA is TGTGCCAGCAGCCCCATCAGACTTTCCTACGAGCAGTACTTC. Translated, it gives CASSPIRLSYEQYF.

This rearrangement joins TRBV7-6 to TRBJ2-7; TRBD1 might be the D (6 bases). CDR1 and CDR2 (germline): SGHVS, FNYEAQ. Trimming took 5 bases from V and 7 from J, leaving 18 bases between them. The CDR3 totals 14 residues. CDR3 sequence: CASSRTGTPGEQYF. The CDR3 region has the DNA TGTGCCAGCAGCCGTACAGGGACCCCCGGGGAGCAGTACTTC.